The 7 T cell receptor beta chains presented below share a single source sample, sequenced in a study of blood T cells in healthy people across ages. A second PCR, run for about 6 to 12 cycles, used a sample-barcoded 5' primer plus a J-beta primer mix. MiXCR, run by TCRdb on the 5' RACE reads, gives a single entry per CDR3 protein. The data contain about 1 million distinct CDR3 sequences, less than 50% of them singletons. Sequencing input: blood. The receptor source for this set is a woman aged 55-69 years in good health.

The chain links TRBV6-2 or TRBV6-3 to TRBJ2-1; D is ambiguous. Per the germline V gene, CDR1 is MNHEY and CDR2 is SVGEGT. CDR3 size: 15 residues. With 6 bases removed from V and 8 bases from J, the gap between germline ends came to 20 bases. For the CDR3, the DNA is TGTGCCAGCAGGGATATCTCATATACGTCCCATGAGCAGTTCTTC. It is translated as CASRDISYTSHEQFF.

This clonotype was counted many times. This chain joins TRBV18 and TRBJ2-3; D uncertain. CDR1 KGHSH and CDR2 LQKENI come from the germline V gene. V was cut by 2 bases and J by 6 bases, with 15 bases left in between. The length of the CDR3 is 15 residues. As DNA, the CDR3 is TGTGCCAGCTCACCATCTCCGCGGCTCCGGGATACGCAGTATTTT. Encoded protein: CASSPSPRLRDTQYF.

The V call is TRBV25-1, the J call TRBJ2-7; D perhaps matches TRBD1 (6 bases). The germline V gene encodes CDR1 MGHDK and CDR2 SYGVNS. V lost 4 bases and J lost 2, with 9 bases in between. The CDR3 runs 13 residues. The DNA of the CDR3 is TGTGCCAGCAGTGGGGACATCGCCTACGAGCAGTACTTC. Translated: CASSGDIAYEQYF.

The chain recombines TRBV7-9 with TRBJ2-3, with D possibly matching TRBD2 (5 bases). Germline assignment: CDR1 SEHNR and CDR2 FQNEAQ (reference sequence). CDR3 length equals 16 residues. The ends were cut back, 3 bases at V and 0 bases at J, with 13 bases in the middle. The CDR3 nucleotides read TGTGCCAGCAGCTTTGGGCTAGCTTCTAGCACAGATACGCAGTATTTT. Translation gives CASSFGLASSTDTQYF.

This clonotype appeared a single time. The gene calls are TRBV6-5 and TRBJ2-4, with D possibly being TRBD1 (6 bases). The CDR3 covers 18 residues. The V gene lost 2 bases and the J gene lost 0 bases, with 17 bases spanning the gap. Germline CDR1 reads MNHEY; CDR2 reads SVGAGI. DNA for the CDR3: TGTGCCAGCAGTTACAGCCCCGGGACAATGCTAGCCAAAAACATTCAGTACTTC. Translated, it gives CASSYSPGTMLAKNIQYF.

CDR3 nucleotide sequence: TGTGCCAGCATGGAGGCCAGGGATGAGCAGTTCTTC. This translates into CASMEARDEQFF. This chain connects TRBV2 to TRBJ2-1; D assignment may be TRBD1 or TRBD2 (5 bases each). This CDR3 region has 12 residues. Germline V lookup: CDR1 SNHLY, CDR2 FYNNEI. Between the trimmed V and J ends, which lost 7 bases and 8 bases, there was a span of 12 bases.

This sequence joins TRBV6-1 and TRBJ2-6; 12 bases map to TRBD1. The CDR3 sequence is 17 residues long. Trimming cost V 5 bases and J 3 bases; bases outside gene matches: 5. Germline V gene lookup returns CDR1 MNHNS and CDR2 SASEGT. In DNA form, the CDR3 reads TGTGCCAGCAGTATCGGGACAGGGGGCTTTGGGGCCAACGTCCTGACTTTC. Protein sequence: CASSIGTGGFGANVLTF.